The 8 T cell receptor beta chains below come from one sample, sequenced in a study of T-cell reconstitution after alpha-beta-depleted transplantation in children. As it was prepared, the TCRbeta library received unique molecular identifiers. Via MiXCR, TCRdb re-called the PCR reads, giving one row per CDR3 protein. In the table there are 250,000 to 350,000 distinct CDR3 sequences, 23% of which are singletons. Sequencing used PBMCs, mostly from graft donor cells, obtained 180 days after TCRalphabeta/CD19-depleted stem cell transplant. These receptors were obtained from a male patient between 10 and 17 years old who had a stem cell transplant for acute lymphoblastic leukemia, so the T cells may come from the graft donor.

The rearrangement links TRBV7-9 to TRBJ2-3; 13 bases align to TRBD2. CDR3 length equals 17 residues. The germline V gene encodes CDR1 SEHNR and CDR2 FQNEAQ (reference sequence). With 4 bases clipped from V and 4 bases from J, the junction kept 8 bases outside the gene matches. The CDR3 loop is CASSSTLAGGRPDTQYF. The CDR3 coding sequence is TGTGCCAGCAGCTCGACACTAGCGGGAGGGCGGCCAGATACGCAGTATTTT.

The chain links TRBV7-3 to TRBJ2-1, with a possible D match to TRBD2 (6 bases). CDR1 is SGHTA and CDR2 is FQGTGA in the germline V gene. V lost 3 bases, J lost 3 bases, and 18 bases lay in between. CDR3 length: 17 residues. The CDR3 is CASSLLAVADVYNEQFF. CDR3 DNA sequence: TGTGCCAGCAGCTTGCTTGCGGTAGCGGACGTCTACAATGAGCAGTTCTTC.

This clonotype occurred a few times. The chain couples TRBV12-3 or TRBV12-4 to TRBJ1-2; tentative D call: TRBD1 (5 bases). The CDR3 covers 15 residues. Trimming shortened V by 6 bases and J by 4 bases, and 18 bases separated the two germline ends. This chain's CDR3 is CASRSITGTAYGYTF. The CDR3 bases are TGTGCCAGCAGGTCTATTACCGGGACCGCCTATGGCTACACCTTC.

The chain has TRBV7-2 and TRBJ2-1; D is ambiguous. Germline V CDR1 and CDR2: SGHTA, FQGNSA. The ends were cut back, 1 base at V and 0 bases at J, with 7 bases in the middle. CDR3 length: 15 residues. The DNA for the CDR3 is TGTGCCAGCAGCTTAGGCCCCGACTCCTACAATGAGCAGTTCTTC. This gives the protein CASSLGPDSYNEQFF.

This rearrangement joins TRBV6-5 to TRBJ1-5, with D possibly being TRBD1 (5 bases). The V gene lost 2 bases and the J gene lost 4 bases, with 12 bases spanning the gap. The CDR3 loop spans 15 amino acids. The germline gives CDR1 MNHEY, CDR2 SVGAGI. The CDR3 sequence is CASSYLSGRNQPQHF. CDR3 nucleotides: TGTGCCAGCAGTTACCTGTCAGGGCGGAATCAGCCCCAGCATTTT.

This clonotype was counted a few times. The V and J genes are TRBV4-2 and TRBJ2-1, with 13 bases fitting TRBD2. Germline CDR1 and CDR2: LGHNA and YNFKEQ. Trimming cost V 1 base and J 7 bases; bases outside gene matches: 4. This CDR3 is built from 16 residues. The CDR3 protein is CASSQGTSGRGNEQFF. The CDR3, as DNA: TGTGCCAGCAGCCAAGGGACTAGCGGGAGAGGAAATGAGCAGTTCTTC.

The chain links TRBV27 to TRBJ1-1, with D maybe TRBD1 (5 bases). Germline loops: CDR1 MNHEY, CDR2 SMNVEV (reference sequence). This CDR3 region has 17 residues. Trimming removed 5 bases from V and 5 bases from J, with 24 bases in between. The CDR3 region has the DNA TGTGCCAGCAGTCCCAACCCGCGAGGGGATTGTTGGACTGAAGCTTTCTTT. This translates into CASSPNPRGDCWTEAFF.

In this sample, this clonotype turned up a few times. This chain connects TRBV6-5 to TRBJ2-5, with D perhaps TRBD2 (6 bases). The germline CDR1 and CDR2 sequences are MNHEY and SVGAGI. Deletions cut 4 bases from V and 0 bases from J, with 15 bases between. The CDR3 runs to 16 residues. The CDR3 is CASSLGLWRDQETQYF. CDR3 DNA sequence: TGTGCCAGCAGTTTGGGTCTATGGAGGGACCAAGAGACCCAGTACTTC.